The T cell receptor (beta chain) described here comes from a study of shared clonotypes between healthy human individuals. J gave up 3 bases and V 5 bases, and 12 bases lay outside the gene matches. In germline, CDR1 is SGHTA, CDR2 FQGTGA. This CDR3 contains 17 residues. This clone was counted a single time. Here immunoSEQ multiplex PCR was the method, and the copy in TCRdb shows in-frame clones only, minus some. The table shows about 2.2 million clones, with 85% to 95% occurring only once. Naive CD8 isolation took CD45RO-negative cells positively selected for CCR7 and excluded terminally differentiated effector memory CD45RA+ cells.

The sample consisted of naive CD8+ T cells from PBMCs. J is TRBJ2-2 and V is TRBV7-3, with TRBD1 matching over 7 bases. This clonotype was sampled from a man aged 18 to 30 in good health. Some clones in this sample may be carry-over from other donors' samples. DNA for the CDR3: TGTGCCAGCAGCCTATCGGGACAGAGAACTTACACCGGGGAGCTGTTTTTT. Translation gives CASSLSGQRTYTGELFF.